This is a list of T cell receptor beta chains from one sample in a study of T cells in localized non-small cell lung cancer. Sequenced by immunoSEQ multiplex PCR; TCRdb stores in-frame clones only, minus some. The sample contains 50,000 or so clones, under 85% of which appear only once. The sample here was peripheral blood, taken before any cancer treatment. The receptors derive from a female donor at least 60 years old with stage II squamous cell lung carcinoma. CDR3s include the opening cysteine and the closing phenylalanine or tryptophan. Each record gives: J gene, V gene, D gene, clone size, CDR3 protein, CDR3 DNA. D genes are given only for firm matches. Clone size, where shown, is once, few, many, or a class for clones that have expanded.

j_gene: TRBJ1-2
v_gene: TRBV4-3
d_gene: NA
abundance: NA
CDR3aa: CASSQESGQGRYGYTF
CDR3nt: TGCGCCAGCAGCCAAGAATCGGGCCAGGGAAGGTATGGCTACACCTTC

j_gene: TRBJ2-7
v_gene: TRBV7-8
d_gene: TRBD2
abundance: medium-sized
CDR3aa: CASSLERGSSYEQYF
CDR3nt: TGTGCCAGCAGCTTAGAGCGGGGAAGCTCCTACGAGCAGTACTTC

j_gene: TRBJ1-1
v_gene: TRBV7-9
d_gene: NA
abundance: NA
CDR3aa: CASSPVPSQAFF
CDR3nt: TGTGCCAGCAGTCCAGTGCCTTCACAAGCTTTCTTT

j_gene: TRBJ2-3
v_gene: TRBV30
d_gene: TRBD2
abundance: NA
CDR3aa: CAWRGAGHDTQYF
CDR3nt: TGTGCCTGGAGGGGAGCGGGGCACGATACGCAGTATTTT

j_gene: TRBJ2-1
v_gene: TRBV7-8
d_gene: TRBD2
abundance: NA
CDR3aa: CASRRSGGYNEQFF
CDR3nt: TGTGCCAGCAGAAGGAGCGGGGGGTACAATGAGCAGTTCTTC

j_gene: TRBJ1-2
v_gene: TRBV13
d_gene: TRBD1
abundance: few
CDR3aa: CASSLLLQGGTANYGYTF
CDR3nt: TGTGCCAGCAGCCTACTACTACAGGGGGGAACAGCTAACTATGGCTACACCTTC

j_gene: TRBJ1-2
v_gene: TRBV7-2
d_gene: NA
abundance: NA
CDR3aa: CASSLERHGYTF
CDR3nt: TGTGCCAGCAGCTTAGAACGCCATGGCTACACCTTC

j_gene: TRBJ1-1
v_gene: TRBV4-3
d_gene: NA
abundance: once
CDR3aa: CASSRGRGYFTEAFF
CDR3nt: TGCGCCAGCAGCCGGGGCCGGGGGTATTTCACTGAAGCTTTCTTT

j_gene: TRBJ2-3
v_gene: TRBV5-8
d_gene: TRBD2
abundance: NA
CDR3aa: CASSRGGGPRTDTQYF
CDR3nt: TGTGCCAGCAGTAGGGGCGGGGGACCTCGCACAGATACGCAGTATTTT

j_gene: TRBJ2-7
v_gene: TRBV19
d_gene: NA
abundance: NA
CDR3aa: CASSMKALFSYEQYF
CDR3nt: TGTGCCAGTAGTATGAAGGCACTGTTCTCCTACGAGCAGTACTTC

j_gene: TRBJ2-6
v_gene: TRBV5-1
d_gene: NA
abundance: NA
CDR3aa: CASSLLLRITSGANVLTF
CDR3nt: TGCGCCAGCAGCTTACTCCTGAGGATCACCTCTGGGGCCAACGTCCTGACTTTC

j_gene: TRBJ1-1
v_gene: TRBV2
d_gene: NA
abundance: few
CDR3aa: CASSLRNTEAFF
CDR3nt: TGTGCCAGCAGTCTCAGGAACACTGAAGCTTTCTTT

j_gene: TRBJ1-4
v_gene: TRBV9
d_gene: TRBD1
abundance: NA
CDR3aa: CASSADRGSEKLFF
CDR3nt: TGTGCCAGCAGCGCGGACAGGGGAAGTGAAAAACTGTTTTTT

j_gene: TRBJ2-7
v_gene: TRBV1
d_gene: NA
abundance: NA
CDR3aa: CTSSPRRGFHEQYF
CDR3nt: TGCACCAGCAGCCCTCGGCGGGGTTTCCACGAGCAGTACTTC

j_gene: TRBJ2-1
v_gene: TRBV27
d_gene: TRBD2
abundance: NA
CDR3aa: CASGINGGGTNEQFF
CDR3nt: TGTGCCAGCGGTATTAACGGCGGGGGGACCAATGAGCAGTTCTTC

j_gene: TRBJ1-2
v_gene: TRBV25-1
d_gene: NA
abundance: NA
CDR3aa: CASSERAGSYGYTF
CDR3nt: TGTGCCAGCAGTGAAAGGGCGGGTAGCTATGGCTACACCTTC

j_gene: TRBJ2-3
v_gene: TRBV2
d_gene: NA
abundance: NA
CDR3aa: CASSQWLEADTQYF
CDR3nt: TGTGCCAGCTCCCAGTGGTTAGAGGCAGATACGCAGTATTTT

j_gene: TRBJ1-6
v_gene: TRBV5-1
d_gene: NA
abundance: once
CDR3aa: CASSLDAGRRSPLHF
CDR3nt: TGCGCCAGCAGCTTGGACGCAGGGAGGAGGTCACCCCTCCACTTT